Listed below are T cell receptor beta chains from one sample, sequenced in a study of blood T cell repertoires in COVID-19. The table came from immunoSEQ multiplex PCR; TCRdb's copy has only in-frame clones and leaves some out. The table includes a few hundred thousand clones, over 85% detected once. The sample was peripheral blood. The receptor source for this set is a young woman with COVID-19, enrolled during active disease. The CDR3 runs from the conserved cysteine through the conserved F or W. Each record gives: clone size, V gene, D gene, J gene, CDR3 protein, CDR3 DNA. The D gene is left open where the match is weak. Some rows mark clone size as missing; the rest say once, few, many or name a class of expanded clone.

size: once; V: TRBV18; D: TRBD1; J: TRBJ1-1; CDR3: CASSPGDSKNTEAFF; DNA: TGTGCCAGCTCACCAGGGGACAGCAAGAACACTGAAGCTTTCTTT
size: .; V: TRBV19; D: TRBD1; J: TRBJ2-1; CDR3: CASSPRTGSAYNEQFF; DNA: TGTGCCAGTAGTCCTCGGACAGGGAGCGCCTACAATGAGCAGTTCTTC
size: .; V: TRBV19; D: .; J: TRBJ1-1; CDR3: CASSPRTDLNTEAFF; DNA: TGTGCCAGTAGTCCTCGGACAGACTTGAACACTGAAGCTTTCTTT
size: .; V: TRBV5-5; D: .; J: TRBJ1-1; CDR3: CASSFYMNTEAFF; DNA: TGTGCCAGCAGCTTCTATATGAACACTGAAGCTTTCTTT
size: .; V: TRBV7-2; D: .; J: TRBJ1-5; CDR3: CASSLNWGGRAFRQPQHF; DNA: TGTGCCAGCAGCTTAAACTGGGGAGGCAGGGCATTCAGGCAGCCCCAGCATTTT
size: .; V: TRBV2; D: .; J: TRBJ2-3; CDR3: CASNGAMLDTQYF; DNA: TGTGCCAGCAACGGTGCGATGTTGGATACGCAGTATTTT
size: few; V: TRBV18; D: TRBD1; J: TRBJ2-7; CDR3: CASSPPGQLYEQYF; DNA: TGTGCCAGCTCACCACCGGGACAGCTCTACGAGCAGTACTTC
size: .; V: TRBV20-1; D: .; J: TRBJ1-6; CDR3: CSASVGSSPLHF; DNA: TGCAGTGCTAGTGTTGGGAGTTCACCCCTCCACTTT
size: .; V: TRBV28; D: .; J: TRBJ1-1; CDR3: CASSLTSEAFF; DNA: TGTGCCAGCAGTTTGACTAGTGAAGCTTTCTTT
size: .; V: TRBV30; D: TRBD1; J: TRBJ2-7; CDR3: CAWSARQGSSYEQYF; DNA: TGTGCCTGGAGTGCCAGACAGGGGTCCTCCTACGAGCAGTACTTC
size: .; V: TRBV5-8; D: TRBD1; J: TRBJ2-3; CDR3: CASSLPPGTGGDTQYF; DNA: TGTGCCAGCAGCCTTCCCCCCGGGACAGGGGGCGATACGCAGTATTTT
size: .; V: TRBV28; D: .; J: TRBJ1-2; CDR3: CASSFGGKDGYTF; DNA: TGTGCCAGCAGTTTCGGGGGGAAGGATGGCTACACCTTC
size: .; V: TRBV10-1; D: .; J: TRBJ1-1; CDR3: CASGLGGETRIEAFF; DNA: TGCGCCAGCGGTTTGGGGGGAGAAACCCGAATTGAAGCTTTCTTT
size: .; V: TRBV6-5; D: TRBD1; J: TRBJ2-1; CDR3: CASSYSGTGYEQFF; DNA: TGTGCCAGCAGTTACTCGGGGACAGGGTATGAGCAGTTCTTC
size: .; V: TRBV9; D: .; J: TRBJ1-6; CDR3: CASSVEAGNSPLHF; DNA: TGTGCCAGCAGCGTAGAGGCAGGGAATTCACCCCTCCACTTT